Listed below are T cell receptor beta chains from one sample, sequenced in a study of technical replicates of blood from a handful of donors. Profiled with immunoSEQ multiplex PCR; TCRdb holds only in-frame clones, not every one. The repertoire holds over 15,000 clones, with approximately 90% as singletons. The sequencing input was PBMCs. Every receptor here comes from a human donor in good health. CDR3s include the opening cysteine and the closing phenylalanine or tryptophan. A D gene is named only where the DNA matches it firmly. A row's size may be missing; if present it is once, few, many or a size class.

TRBJ1-1 - TRBV6-1 - TGTGCCACCTCCGGCGGGGGGGATGAAGCTTTCTTT CATSGGGDEAFF
TRBJ2-7 - TRBV19 TRBD2 TGTGCCAGTAGTGCGGGAGGCGTCTACGAGCAGTACTTC CASSAGGVYEQYF
TRBJ2-1 - TRBV30 - TGTGCCTGGAGTGTCGGGGTTTTTGAGCAGTTCTTC CAWSVGVFEQFF
TRBJ2-1 medium-sized TRBV6-4 - TGTGCCAGCAGTGACAAAGGGGACTACAATGAGCAGTTCTTC CASSDKGDYNEQFF
TRBJ1-4 once TRBV19 - TGTGCCACCCGAAACTCTGAAAAACTGTTTTTT CATRNSEKLFF
TRBJ2-7 - TRBV18 TRBD2 TGTGCCAGCTCACCTCCTAGCGGGAAAAGGTCCTACGAGCAGTACTTC CASSPPSGKRSYEQYF
TRBJ1-5 once TRBV5-1 TRBD1 TGCGCCAGCAGCTTGGGACAGGGCGAGGGGCCCCAGCATTTT CASSLGQGEGPQHF
TRBJ1-4 - TRBV6-5 - TGTGCCAGCAGTTACTCGTTACAGGGTAATGAAAAACTGTTTTTT CASSYSLQGNEKLFF
TRBJ2-5 - TRBV9 - TGTGCCAGCAGCGTAGGAATCCAGGGGACCCAAGAGACCCAGTACTTC CASSVGIQGTQETQYF
TRBJ1-5 - TRBV28 - TGTGCCAGCAGATTGGGAGGGGATCAGCCCCAGCATTTT CASRLGGDQPQHF
TRBJ1-2 - TRBV6-5 - TGTGCCAGCATGGGGGGGCTCGGCTACACCTTC CASMGGLGYTF
TRBJ2-7 - TRBV15 - TGTGCCACCAGCATTACCCCCTTAGGGGGGGCCTACGAGCAGTACTTC CATSITPLGGAYEQYF
TRBJ1-1 - TRBV7-9 - TGTGCCAGCAGCCTCGACGGGGGGACTGAAGCTTTCTTT CASSLDGGTEAFF
TRBJ1-1 - TRBV27 - TGTGCCAGCAGTTACGACAGGAACACTGAAGCTTTCTTT CASSYDRNTEAFF